This T cell receptor (beta chain) was identified in a study of cytomegalovirus exposure and HLA in healthy donors. Whole-study results and caveats: Among TCR beta chains of equal frequency, HLA-associated ones were more clonally expanded in a later analysis. Among the CMV-associated chains, a few were confirmed in vitro as specific for CMV antigens.

Vbeta (60) and Jbeta (13) primers were used in the PCR. Original methodology: There were some 87 million unique TCR beta chains by a later count, and approximately 11 million of them were shared. Profiling relied on immunoSEQ multiplex PCR, and the TCRdb table lists in-frame clones only, not all of them. V, J and clone size were drawn from that table, and D and trimming were deduced from the DNA. The sample contains about 43,000 clones, approximately 57% of which appear only once. Trimming took 4 bases from V and 3 from J, leaving 9 bases between them. This CDR3 spans 13 amino acids. From germline, CDR1 is MGHDK and CDR2 SYGVNS. This clone has more than one count but fewer than ten. Its antigen is not known.

Sequenced material: PBMCs. This rearrangement joins TRBV25-1 to TRBJ1-1; D unresolved. The receptor was derived from a man aged 60-69 years in good health and CMV-seropositive. The CDR3 bases are TGTGCCAGCAGTGGGATTGCGGACACTGAAGCTTTCTTT. Amino acid sequence: CASSGIADTEAFF.